This TCR beta chain was found in a study of blood T cell repertoires in COVID-19. Across the study: Acute and convalescent COVID-19 specimens originated in the United States, Italy and Spain. The analysed material was cDNA or gDNA that came from T cells, B-cell-depleted T cells, or PBMCs.

A Seattle source enrolled patients during active infection and followed them longitudinally. This clone has only one observation. The authors' processing: Estimated nucleated cell counts came from reference gene primer amplification. TCRdb keeps only in-frame clones here, not all; method: immunoSEQ multiplex PCR. D and trimming were read from the DNA, whereas the V and J calls and clone size are those reported in that table. The sample holds nearly 95,000 clones; around 74% are singletons and the top ten take less than 5%. The ends lost 7 bases at V and 4 bases at J; junction bases unmatched: 6. The CDR3 contains 14 residues. CDR1 and CDR2 from the germline V gene are MNHEY and SMNVEV (reference sequence).

The sequencing input was peripheral blood. This chain joins TRBV27 and TRBJ2-1; TRBD1 matches 8 bases. This TCR came from a man between 65 and 85 years old with COVID-19, enrolled during active disease. The CDR3 spells CASTQGTGYNEQFF. CDR3 sequence (DNA): TGTGCCAGCACCCAAGGGACAGGTTACAATGAGCAGTTCTTC.